These 27 T cell receptor beta chains were all obtained from the same sample, sequenced in a study of cytomegalovirus exposure and HLA in healthy donors. Researchers ran the PCR with 60 Vbeta and 13 Jbeta primers. Libraries were prepared by immunoSEQ multiplex PCR; TCRdb keeps only in-frame clonotypes and omits some of them. This table has over 60,000 clones, roughly four fifths appearing once. The sequenced material came from PBMCs. The origin of the receptors is a woman in her 30s in good health and CMV-seropositive.

This clone was picked up a small number of times. The rearrangement uses TRBV11-2 and TRBJ2-3, with 7 bases identical to TRBD1. The CDR3 has 12 residues. Germline loops: CDR1 SGHAT, CDR2 FQNNGV. The junction had 10 bases not matched to a gene; V was cut back by 5 bases and J by 14 bases. This CDR3 reads CASSHPGTELYF. As DNA, the CDR3 is TGTGCCAGCAGCCACCCAGGGACAGAGCTGTATTTT.

The table lists this clone with a count of one. The chain is built from TRBV11-3 and TRBJ2-7, with TRBD1 identical over 8 bases. CDR1 is SGHNT and CDR2 is YENEEA in the germline V gene. The ends lost 0 bases at V and 2 bases at J; junction bases unmatched: 3. This CDR3 comprises 15 residues. In nucleotides, the CDR3 is TGTGCCAGCAGCTTAGACGGGACAGGTCCCTACGAGCAGTACTTC. It yields the protein CASSLDGTGPYEQYF.

This sequence joins TRBV5-1 and TRBJ2-7, with TRBD2 matching over 14 bases. V dropped 2 bases and J dropped 3; count of bases not matched to a gene: 1. CDR1 is SGHRS and CDR2 is YFSETQ in the germline V gene. The CDR3 runs to 15 residues. This chain's CDR3 is CASSLGLAGGYEQYF. The CDR3 coding sequence is TGCGCCAGCAGCTTAGGACTAGCGGGGGGCTACGAGCAGTACTTC.

V is TRBV27 and J is TRBJ2-7; 7 bases agree with TRBD2. Trimming removed 8 bases from V and 3 bases from J; junction bases left unmatched: 13. This CDR3 comprises 15 residues. The V gene's germline CDR1 is MNHEY and CDR2 SMNVEV (reference sequence). Written as DNA, the CDR3 is TGTGCCAGCTCTCCCTTGGCTAGCGGTAACTACGAGCAGTACTTC. Translation: CASSPLASGNYEQYF.

This sequence joins TRBV11-1 and TRBJ2-3; 8 positions agree with TRBD1. This CDR3 is 17 amino acids long. Losses at the gene ends were 4 bases for V and 6 bases for J; bases not matched to a gene: 15. Germline CDR1 is SGHAT and CDR2 is FQDESV (reference sequence). The CDR3 loop is CASSSLWTGSRGDTQYF. DNA of the CDR3: TGTGCCAGCAGCTCTTTATGGACAGGGAGCCGGGGTGATACGCAGTATTTT.

The J gene is TRBJ2-7, the V gene TRBV28, with 11 bases identical to TRBD1. Germline V gene sequence: CDR1 MDHEN, CDR2 SYDVKM. This CDR3 comprises 15 residues. With V trimmed by 6 bases and J by 3 bases, 7 bases remained unmatched. CDR3 nucleotides: TGTGCCAGCAGGGACAGGGGGCGGAAGTTCTACGAGCAGTACTTC. This codes for CASRDRGRKFYEQYF.

This chain joins TRBV6-1 and TRBJ1-4, with D hard to call. Germline V lookup: CDR1 MNHNS, CDR2 SASEGT. Trimming cost V 10 bases and J 5 bases, with 17 bases left between them. The CDR3 runs to 14 residues. The CDR3 DNA is TGTGCCACCGCCCTCTCCACACCCAATGAAAAACTGTTTTTT. This sequence encodes CATALSTPNEKLFF.

This chain connects TRBV5-1 to TRBJ2-5; D uncertain. Germline V CDR1 and CDR2: SGHRS, YFSETQ. CDR3 length: 12 residues. Trimming removed 5 bases at V and 4 bases at J, with 9 bases between. The DNA for the CDR3 is TGCGCCAGCAGACTTTACGGAGAGACCCAGTACTTC. This gives the protein CASRLYGETQYF.

This clone was recorded a few times. The V gene is TRBV6-4, the J gene TRBJ1-6; no definite D call. Trimming removed 7 bases from V and 7 bases from J, with 17 bases in between. Germline V gene data show CDR1 as MRHNA and CDR2 as SNTAGT. The length of the CDR3 is 15 residues. In DNA, the CDR3 is TGTGCCAGCATTTGTCGGGAACAGATGAATTCACCCCTCCACTTT. Amino acids: CASICREQMNSPLHF.

The chain links TRBV9 to TRBJ1-2, with 7 bases fitting TRBD1. Germline V gene data show CDR1 as SGDLS and CDR2 as YYNGEE. The CDR3 is made up of 15 amino acids. The ends lost 3 bases at V and 5 bases at J; junction bases unmatched: 10. The CDR3 sequence: CASSGTGDLQYGYTF. CDR3 coding DNA: TGTGCCAGCAGCGGAACAGGGGACCTCCAATATGGCTACACCTTC.

The chain combines TRBV6-5 with TRBJ2-7; tentative D call: TRBD2 (6 bases). This CDR3 has 15 residues. Per the germline V gene, CDR1 is MNHEY and CDR2 is SVGAGI. V was clipped by 2 bases and J by 0 bases, with 11 bases between them. The CDR3 loop is CASSYGGLGSYEQYF. The CDR3 DNA sequence: TGTGCCAGCAGTTACGGGGGACTCGGCTCCTACGAGCAGTACTTC.

The chain couples TRBV23-1 to TRBJ1-4, with D perhaps matching TRBD1 (5 bases). TRBV23-1 is placed among ORFs of uncertain function. The CDR3 loop spans 18 amino acids. Deletions cut 1 base from V and 1 base from J, with 16 bases between. The CDR3 loop reads CASSQCGGTARTNEKLFF. The CDR3 DNA follows: TGCGCCAGCAGTCAATGCGGGGGGACGGCAAGAACTAATGAAAAACTGTTTTTT.

This chain joins TRBV2 and TRBJ2-7, with 8 nucleotides matching TRBD1. J gave up 6 bases and V 6 bases, and 10 bases lay outside the gene matches. The CDR3 totals 14 residues. CDR1 and CDR2 from the germline V gene are SNHLY and FYNNEI. The CDR3 is CASRRETGVFEQYF. The CDR3 coding sequence is TGTGCCAGCAGGAGGGAGACAGGGGTCTTCGAGCAGTACTTC.

The chain joins TRBV5-4 to TRBJ1-2; D gene unclear. V shed 4 bases and J shed 4 bases, with 11 bases lying between them. CDR1 and CDR2 (germline): SGHNT, YYREEE (reference sequence). The CDR3 has 13 amino acids. CDR3 in DNA: TGTGCCAGCAGCCAGGATGGATCCTATGGCTACACCTTC. Translated: CASSQDGSYGYTF.

The chain has TRBV6-5 and TRBJ1-2; the D is unclear. The V end was cut by 0 bases, the J end by 6 bases, with 14 bases between. CDR3 length: 15 residues. Germline CDR1 is MNHEY and CDR2 is SVGAGI. The CDR3, as DNA: TGTGCCAGCAGTTACTCGAAAAGCCTTCCGGATGGCTACACCTTC. Protein product: CASSYSKSLPDGYTF.

This chain links TRBV29-1 with TRBJ1-1; D may be TRBD1 (6 bases). This CDR3 comprises 13 residues. The germline V gene has CDR1 SQVTM and CDR2 ANQGSEA. V was trimmed by 3 bases and J by 5 bases, leaving 13 bases between them. The CDR3 region has the DNA TGCAGCGTTGATAGGGGAGGGGGGACTGAAGCTTTCTTT. It encodes CSVDRGGGTEAFF. The whole variable domain, filled in from reference TRBV29-1 and TRBJ1-1, reads SAVISQKPSRDICQRGTSLTIQCQVDSQVTMMFWYRQQPGQSLTLIATANQGSEATYESGFVIDKFPISRPNLTFSTLTVSNMSPEDSSIYLCSVDRGGGTEAFFGQGTRLTVV.

The chain couples TRBV30 to TRBJ2-1; 7 nucleotides line up with TRBD2. V dropped 1 base and J dropped 1; count of bases not matched to a gene: 4. CDR1 and CDR2 from the germline V gene are GTSNPN and SVGIG (reference sequence). There are 15 residues in the CDR3. CDR3 DNA sequence: TGTGCCTGGAGTGGTTGGCGGGGGTCCTACAATGAGCAGTTCTTC. This encodes CAWSGWRGSYNEQFF.

The table lists this clone with a count of one. The CDR3 DNA is TGTGCCAGTAGTATAGGGGGAGACAATGAGCAGTTCTTC. Protein product: CASSIGGDNEQFF. The V and J genes are TRBV19 and TRBJ2-1, with D perhaps TRBD2 (5 bases). CDR1 is LNHDA and CDR2 is SQIVND in the germline V gene (reference sequence). The V and J ends lost 1 base and 5 bases respectively, with 6 bases between them. The CDR3 is 13 residues long.

This sequence joins TRBV27 and TRBJ2-7; no clear D gene. The V gene's germline CDR1 is MNHEY and CDR2 SMNVEV (reference sequence). Trimming cost V 4 bases and J 6 bases, with 7 bases left between them. This CDR3 comprises 11 residues. The DNA for the CDR3 is TGTGCCAGCAGTTCCCCTTCCGAGCAGTACTTC. Protein: CASSSPSEQYF.

This rearrangement joins TRBV11-1 to TRBJ2-7; 16 positions match TRBD2. The CDR3 covers 17 residues. With V trimmed by 3 bases and J by 2 bases, 4 bases remained unmatched. Germline V gene data show CDR1 as SGHAT and CDR2 as FQDESV (reference sequence). The CDR3 bases are TGTGCCAGCAGCTTCGGGACTAGCGGGAGGGCCGCCTACGAGCAGTACTTC. This codes for CASSFGTSGRAAYEQYF.

The table lists this clone with a count of one. V and J are TRBV6-6 and TRBJ2-7, with 9 bases aligning to TRBD2. Germline CDR1 is MNHNY and CDR2 is SVGAGI (reference sequence). Trimming cost V 6 bases and J 7 bases; bases outside gene matches: 13. The CDR3 is 15 residues long. The CDR3 loop reads CASRRRGGQAGEQYF. CDR3 bases: TGTGCCAGCAGGCGGCGGGGGGGTCAGGCGGGGGAGCAGTACTTC.

The chain recombines TRBV27 with TRBJ2-7; 10 bases align to TRBD2. Germline lookup yields CDR1 MNHEY and CDR2 SMNVEV (reference sequence). V shed 6 bases, J shed 3 bases, and the junction held 5 bases outside the gene matches. There are 14 residues in the CDR3. The CDR3 here is CASSPGLADYEQYF. The CDR3, as DNA: TGTGCCAGCAGCCCCGGACTAGCGGACTACGAGCAGTACTTC.

This chain uses TRBV6-1 with TRBJ2-3, with TRBD2 identical over 11 bases. Losses at the gene ends were 0 bases for V and 0 bases for J; bases not matched to a gene: 5. CDR3 length equals 18 residues. The germline CDR1 and CDR2 sequences are MNHNS and SASEGT. Written as DNA, the CDR3 is TGTGCCAGCAGTGAAGCGCTGAGGACTAGCGGGAGCACAGATACGCAGTATTTT. Protein sequence: CASSEALRTSGSTDTQYF.

The chain recombines TRBV6-1 with TRBJ2-7, with a tentative D call TRBD2 (6 bases). Germline CDR1 and CDR2: MNHNS and SASEGT. The V end was cut by 5 bases, the J end by 4 bases, with 9 bases between. The CDR3 is made up of 12 amino acids. The CDR3, as DNA: TGTGCCAGCAGTAGGGAGGAATACGAGCAGTACTTC. This sequence encodes CASSREEYEQYF.

The chain is built from TRBV11-2 and TRBJ2-7; 8 bases align to TRBD2. After removal of 6 bases from V and 2 bases from J, the junction contained 9 bases not matched to a gene. The CDR3 spans 15 residues. Germline CDR1 SGHAT, CDR2 FQNNGV. The CDR3 nucleotides read TGTGCCAGCAGGGGGGGCGGGAGGCCTCCCTACGAGCAGTACTTC. It encodes CASRGGGRPPYEQYF.

This clone has a handful of counts. The V call is TRBV6-1, the J call TRBJ2-5; 10 nucleotides match TRBD2. CDR1 and CDR2 (germline): MNHNS, SASEGT. The CDR3 contains 15 residues. Trimming removed 4 bases from V and 2 bases from J; junction bases left unmatched: 4. The CDR3 DNA is TGTGCCAGCAGTGCCACACTAGCGGGGCAAGAGACCCAGTACTTC. Amino acid sequence: CASSATLAGQETQYF.

This clone was seen only once. The CDR3 coding sequence is TGTGCCAGCAGCTTAGTTAACAGGGGGCAGCCTAACTATGGCTACACCTTC. This translates into CASSLVNRGQPNYGYTF. The chain combines TRBV7-9 with TRBJ1-2; the match to TRBD1 covers 9 bases. CDR3 length: 17 residues. Unmatched junction bases numbered 6, after V lost 1 base and J lost 0 bases. Germline values: CDR1 SEHNR, CDR2 FQNEAQ (reference sequence).